This TCR beta chain was sequenced for a study of CDR3 diversity in severe acne. Using its own MiXCR run on the PCR reads, TCRdb lists one record per CDR3 protein. The data contain some 90,000 distinct CDR3 sequences, around half of them singletons. This clonotype originated in a male donor in good health, serving as a control. The specimen was blood.

The CDR3 spells CASSIPRQGNTEAFF. In DNA form, the CDR3 reads TGTGCCAGCAGTATCCCGAGACAGGGAAACACTGAAGCTTTCTTT. The gene calls are TRBV2 and TRBJ1-1; the match to TRBD1 covers 7 bases. The J segment lost 2 bases and the V segment lost 5 bases, leaving 8 bases of the junction unmatched. The CDR3 is made up of 15 amino acids. Germline CDR1 reads SNHLY; CDR2 reads FYNNEI.